The T cell receptor beta chain under discussion was sequenced for a study of blood T cell repertoires in COVID-19. Overall study: The samples span acute and convalescent COVID-19 from the United States, Italy and Spain.

Trimming shortened V by 6 bases and J by 5 bases, and 13 bases separated the two germline ends. The germline gives CDR1 MNHEY, CDR2 SMNVEV (reference sequence). The CDR3 length is 14 residues. In assigning cohorts, the study relied on participant-reported clinical history. This table comes from immunoSEQ multiplex PCR, and its TCRdb copy is limited to in-frame clones, with some not included. The top ten hold less than 2% of the sample, which has fewer than 350,000 clones, roughly nine tenths seen once. The V gene is TRBV27, the J gene TRBJ1-4; TRBD1 might be the D (5 bases). This TCR came from a woman aged 40 to 50 who had recovered from COVID-19. The sequencing input was PBMCs or T cells enriched from blood (not recorded which). Written as DNA, the CDR3 is TGTGCCAGCAGGCGACAGCCCTTCAATGAAAAACTGTTTTTT. As protein: CASRRQPFNEKLFF.